The rows below give T cell receptor beta chains drawn from one sample of a study of early stage breast cancer tumors. Using immunoSEQ multiplex PCR, the repertoire was profiled, and TCRdb retains in-frame clones only, with some absent. The data contain tens of thousands of clones, 55% to 75% of them singletons. Material for sequencing was blood. The receptors derive from a person aged 50 to 59 with breast cancer. The CDR3 runs from the conserved cysteine through the conserved F or W. Each record gives: V gene, D gene, clone size, J gene, CDR3 DNA, CDR3 protein. The D gene is left open where the match is weak. Size values are once, few and many counts, or a class for expanded clones, and some rows have none.

V: TRBV5-1; D: -; size: -; J: TRBJ1-5; DNA: TGCGCCAGCAGCTTGGGGGGGGGCGACAATCAGCCCCAGCATTTT; CDR3: CASSLGGGDNQPQHF
V: TRBV4-1; D: -; size: -; J: TRBJ2-1; DNA: TGCGCCAGCAGCCGAGCAGGATACAATGAGCAGTTCTTC; CDR3: CASSRAGYNEQFF
V: TRBV5-1; D: TRBD2; size: -; J: TRBJ2-1; DNA: TGCGCCAGCAGTGGACTAGCGGGGAGGAATGAGCAGTTCTTC; CDR3: CASSGLAGRNEQFF
V: TRBV11-3; D: -; size: few; J: TRBJ2-7; DNA: TGTGCCAGCAGCTTAGTTCGGGAGACCTCCTACGAGCAGTACTTC; CDR3: CASSLVRETSYEQYF
V: TRBV5-6; D: -; size: -; J: TRBJ2-6; DNA: TGTGCCAGCAGCCGTCCTAACTTTTCTGGGGCCAACGTCCTGACTTTC; CDR3: CASSRPNFSGANVLTF
V: TRBV2; D: TRBD1; size: -; J: TRBJ2-1; DNA: TGTGCCAGCAGTGGAAACAGGGGCGGCTACAATGAGCAGTTCTTC; CDR3: CASSGNRGGYNEQFF
V: TRBV6-5; D: TRBD1; size: few; J: TRBJ1-5; DNA: TGTGCCAGCCGCCGGACAGGAAGAAATCAGCCCCAGCATTTT; CDR3: CASRRTGRNQPQHF
V: TRBV30; D: TRBD2; size: -; J: TRBJ2-1; DNA: TGTGCCTGGACCTCCTCGGGACTAGCGGGGGTGGGTGAGCAGTTCTTC; CDR3: CAWTSSGLAGVGEQFF
V: TRBV27; D: TRBD2; size: -; J: TRBJ2-1; DNA: TGTGCCAGCAGTTTATGGGCTAGCGGGAGGTATAGGAGTGAGCAGTTCTTC; CDR3: CASSLWASGRYRSEQFF
V: TRBV30; D: -; size: -; J: TRBJ2-5; DNA: TGTGCGTCCGGGCCTCGGGGCCAAGAGACCCAGTACTTC; CDR3: CASGPRGQETQYF
V: TRBV30; D: TRBD1; size: -; J: TRBJ2-1; DNA: TGTGCCTGGAGGGGACAGGGGAACGGCTACAATGAGCAGTTCTTC; CDR3: CAWRGQGNGYNEQFF
V: TRBV4-2; D: -; size: -; J: TRBJ1-2; DNA: TGTGCCAGCAGCCAACCCCTCGGTCAGGTAGTGTATGGCTACACCTTC; CDR3: CASSQPLGQVVYGYTF
V: TRBV19; D: TRBD1; size: medium-sized; J: TRBJ1-2; DNA: TGTGCCAGAAGATCCCCGTCCCCCGGGACAGGGGGCGCTTATGGCTACACCTTC; CDR3: CARRSPSPGTGGAYGYTF
V: TRBV7-8; D: -; size: -; J: TRBJ2-5; DNA: TGTGCCAGCAGCCTTAGCACGGGCCAAGAGACCCAGTACTTC; CDR3: CASSLSTGQETQYF
V: TRBV18; D: TRBD1; size: -; J: TRBJ1-1; DNA: TGTGCCAGCTCCCTCGGGACAGGGGCAACTGAAGCTTTCTTT; CDR3: CASSLGTGATEAFF
V: TRBV7-2; D: -; size: -; J: TRBJ1-1; DNA: TGTGCCAGCAGCCCACAGGGTTGGAACACTGAAGCTTTCTTT; CDR3: CASSPQGWNTEAFF
V: TRBV7-9; D: -; size: few; J: TRBJ1-1; DNA: TGTGCCAGCAGCTTGAGGGGGGGAGCTTTCTTT; CDR3: CASSLRGGAFF
V: TRBV27; D: -; size: -; J: TRBJ1-2; DNA: TGTGCCAGCAGTCGAGGACAAAGCGGCTACACCTTC; CDR3: CASSRGQSGYTF
V: TRBV10-2; D: -; size: -; J: TRBJ1-4; DNA: TGCGCCAGCAACCCAACCGGGTCCTGGGATGAAAAACTGTTTTTT; CDR3: CASNPTGSWDEKLFF
V: TRBV9; D: TRBD1; size: -; J: TRBJ1-1; DNA: TGTGCCAGCAGCCCACGGGACAGGGGGCTTTATAACACTGAAGCTTTCTTT; CDR3: CASSPRDRGLYNTEAFF
V: TRBV5-6; D: -; size: -; J: TRBJ1-1; DNA: TGTGCCAGCAGCTTTACGGGCACTGAAGCTTTCTTT; CDR3: CASSFTGTEAFF
V: TRBV7-8; D: -; size: -; J: TRBJ1-1; DNA: TGTGCCAGCAGCGTCCGCGGGGGGAACACTGAAGCTTTCTTT; CDR3: CASSVRGGNTEAFF
V: TRBV11-2; D: -; size: -; J: TRBJ2-1; DNA: TGTGCCAGCAGCCCAGGGATAGCAGGTGAGCAGTTCTTC; CDR3: CASSPGIAGEQFF
V: TRBV6-6; D: -; size: -; J: TRBJ1-5; DNA: TGTGCCAGCAGTTACGCGGGTGTGCAGCCCCAGCATTTT; CDR3: CASSYAGVQPQHF